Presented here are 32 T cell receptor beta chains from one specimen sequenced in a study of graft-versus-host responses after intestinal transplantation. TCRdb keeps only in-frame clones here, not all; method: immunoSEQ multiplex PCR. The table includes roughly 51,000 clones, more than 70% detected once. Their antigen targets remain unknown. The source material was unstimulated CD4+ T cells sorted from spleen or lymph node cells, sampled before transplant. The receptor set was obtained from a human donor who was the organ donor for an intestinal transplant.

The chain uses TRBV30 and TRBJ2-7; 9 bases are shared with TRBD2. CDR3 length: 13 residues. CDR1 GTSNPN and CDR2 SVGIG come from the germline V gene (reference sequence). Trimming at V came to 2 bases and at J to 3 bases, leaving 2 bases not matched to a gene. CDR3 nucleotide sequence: TGTGCCTGGAGTTTGACTAGCGGCTACGAGCAGTACTTC. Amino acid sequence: CAWSLTSGYEQYF.

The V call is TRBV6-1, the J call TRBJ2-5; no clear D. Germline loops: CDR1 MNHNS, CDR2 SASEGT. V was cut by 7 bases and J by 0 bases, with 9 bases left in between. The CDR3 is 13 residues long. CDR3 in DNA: TGTGCCAGCATTCATTCCAACCAAGAGACCCAGTACTTC. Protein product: CASIHSNQETQYF.

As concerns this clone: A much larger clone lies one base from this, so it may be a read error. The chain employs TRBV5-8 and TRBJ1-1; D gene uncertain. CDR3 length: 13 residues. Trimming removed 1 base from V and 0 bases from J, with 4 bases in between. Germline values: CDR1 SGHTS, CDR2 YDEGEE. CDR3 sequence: CASSLTLNTEAFF. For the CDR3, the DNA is TGTGCCAGCAGCTTGACACTGAACACTGAAGCTTTCTTT.

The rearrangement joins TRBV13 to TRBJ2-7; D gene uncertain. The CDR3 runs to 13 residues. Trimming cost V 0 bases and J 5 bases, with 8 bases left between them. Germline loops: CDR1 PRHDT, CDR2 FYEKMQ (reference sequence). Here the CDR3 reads CASSLGRLNEQYF. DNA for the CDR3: TGTGCCAGCAGCTTAGGGAGACTGAACGAGCAGTACTTC. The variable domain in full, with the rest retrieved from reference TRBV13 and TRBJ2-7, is AAGVIQSPRHLIKEKRETATLKCYPIPRHDTVYWYQQGPGQDPQFLISFYEKMQSDKGSIPDRFSAQQFSDYHSELNMSSLELGDSALYFCASSLGRLNEQYFGPGTRLTVT.

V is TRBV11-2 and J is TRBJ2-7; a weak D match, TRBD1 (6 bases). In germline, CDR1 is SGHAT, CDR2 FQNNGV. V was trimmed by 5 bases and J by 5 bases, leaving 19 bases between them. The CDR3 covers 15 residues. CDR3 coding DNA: TGTGCCAGCAGCGAGGACAGCCACGGTACGGACGAGCAGTACTTC. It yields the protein CASSEDSHGTDEQYF.

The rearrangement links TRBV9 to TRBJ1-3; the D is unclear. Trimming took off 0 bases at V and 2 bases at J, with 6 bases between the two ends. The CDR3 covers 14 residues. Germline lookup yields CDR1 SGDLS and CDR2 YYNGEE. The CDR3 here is CASSVGGTGNTIYF. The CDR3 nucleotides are TGTGCCAGCAGCGTAGGTGGCACTGGAAACACCATATATTTT.

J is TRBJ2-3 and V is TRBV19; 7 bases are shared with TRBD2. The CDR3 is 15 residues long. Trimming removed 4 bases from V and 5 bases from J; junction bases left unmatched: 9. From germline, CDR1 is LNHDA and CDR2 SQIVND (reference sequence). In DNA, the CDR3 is TGTGCCAGTAGTAGCGGGGGAGGAGTAGGAGATACGCAGTATTTT. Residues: CASSSGGGVGDTQYF.

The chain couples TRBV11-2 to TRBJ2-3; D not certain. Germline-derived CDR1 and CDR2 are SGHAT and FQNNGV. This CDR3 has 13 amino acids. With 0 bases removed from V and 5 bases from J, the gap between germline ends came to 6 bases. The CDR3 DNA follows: TGTGCCAGCAGCTTAGATCGACTAGATACGCAGTATTTT. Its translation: CASSLDRLDTQYF.

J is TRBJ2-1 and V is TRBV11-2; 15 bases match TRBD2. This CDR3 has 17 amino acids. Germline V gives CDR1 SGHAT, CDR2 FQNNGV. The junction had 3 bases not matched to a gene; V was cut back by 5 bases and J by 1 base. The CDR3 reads CASSLGTSGRSYNEQFF. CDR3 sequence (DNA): TGTGCCAGCAGCCTCGGGACTAGCGGGAGGTCCTACAATGAGCAGTTCTTC.

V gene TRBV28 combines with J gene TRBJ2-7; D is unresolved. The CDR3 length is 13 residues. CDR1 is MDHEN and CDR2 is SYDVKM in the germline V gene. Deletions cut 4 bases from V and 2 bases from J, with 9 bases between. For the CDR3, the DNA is TGTGCCAGCAGTTCTAGAGCCCCCTACGAGCAGTACTTC. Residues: CASSSRAPYEQYF. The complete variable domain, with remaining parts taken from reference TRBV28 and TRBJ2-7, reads DVKVTQSSRYLVKRTGEKVFLECVQDMDHENMFWYRQDPGLGLRLIYFSYDVKMKEKGDIPEGYSVSREKKERFSLILESASTNQTSMYLCASSSRAPYEQYFGPGTRLTVT.

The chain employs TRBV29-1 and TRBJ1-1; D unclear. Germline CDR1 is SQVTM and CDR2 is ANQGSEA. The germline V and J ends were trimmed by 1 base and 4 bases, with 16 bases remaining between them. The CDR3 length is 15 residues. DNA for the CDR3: TGCAGCGTTGAAGTTCACGGCAGGATCAGCACTGAAGCTTTCTTT. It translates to CSVEVHGRISTEAFF.

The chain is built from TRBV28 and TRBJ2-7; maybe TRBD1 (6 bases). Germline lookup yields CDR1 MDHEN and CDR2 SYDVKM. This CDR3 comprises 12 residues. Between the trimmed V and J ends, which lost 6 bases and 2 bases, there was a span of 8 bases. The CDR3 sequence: CASRQGPYEQYF. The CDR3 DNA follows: TGTGCCAGCAGGCAGGGGCCCTACGAGCAGTACTTC.

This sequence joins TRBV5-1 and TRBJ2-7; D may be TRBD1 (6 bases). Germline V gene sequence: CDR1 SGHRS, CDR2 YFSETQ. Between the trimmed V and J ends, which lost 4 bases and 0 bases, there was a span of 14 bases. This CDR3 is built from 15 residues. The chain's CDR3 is CASSATGSGSYEQYF. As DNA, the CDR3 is TGCGCCAGCAGCGCCACAGGGTCGGGCTCCTACGAGCAGTACTTC. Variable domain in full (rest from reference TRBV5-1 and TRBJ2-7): KAGVTQTPRYLIKTRGQQVTLSCSPISGHRSVSWYQQTPGQGLQFLFEYFSETQRNKGNFPGRFSGRQFSNSRSEMNVSTLELGDSALYLCASSATGSGSYEQYFGPGTRLTVT.

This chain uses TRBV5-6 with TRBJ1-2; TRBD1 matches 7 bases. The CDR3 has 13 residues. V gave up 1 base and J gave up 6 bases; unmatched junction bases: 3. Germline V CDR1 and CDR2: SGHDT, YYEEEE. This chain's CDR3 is CASSLTGDNGYTF. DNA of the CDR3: TGTGCCAGCAGCTTGACAGGGGACAATGGCTACACCTTC.

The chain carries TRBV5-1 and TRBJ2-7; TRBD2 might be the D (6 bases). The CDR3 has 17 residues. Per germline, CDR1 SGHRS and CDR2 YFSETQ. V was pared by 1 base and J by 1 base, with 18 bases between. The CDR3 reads CASSLTLRDSRSYEQYF. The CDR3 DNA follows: TGCGCCAGCAGCTTGACCCTCCGGGACTCGCGATCCTACGAGCAGTACTTC. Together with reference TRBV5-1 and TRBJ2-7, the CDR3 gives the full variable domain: KAGVTQTPRYLIKTRGQQVTLSCSPISGHRSVSWYQQTPGQGLQFLFEYFSETQRNKGNFPGRFSGRQFSNSRSEMNVSTLELGDSALYLCASSLTLRDSRSYEQYFGPGTRLTVT.

This CDR3 is CAWREKGQTLYGYTF. CDR3 in DNA: TGTGCCTGGAGAGAAAAGGGGCAGACCCTCTATGGCTACACCTTC. V is TRBV30 and J is TRBJ1-2, with D perhaps matching TRBD1 (5 bases). V lost 3 bases and J 4 bases, leaving 18 bases between the germline ends. Germline V gives CDR1 GTSNPN, CDR2 SVGIG (reference sequence). The CDR3 runs to 15 residues.

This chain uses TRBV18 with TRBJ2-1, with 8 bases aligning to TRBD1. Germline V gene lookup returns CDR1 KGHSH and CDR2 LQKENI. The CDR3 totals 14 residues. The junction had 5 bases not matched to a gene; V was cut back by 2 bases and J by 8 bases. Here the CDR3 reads CASSPRQGADEQFF. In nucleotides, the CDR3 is TGTGCCAGCTCACCAAGGCAGGGGGCCGATGAGCAGTTCTTC.

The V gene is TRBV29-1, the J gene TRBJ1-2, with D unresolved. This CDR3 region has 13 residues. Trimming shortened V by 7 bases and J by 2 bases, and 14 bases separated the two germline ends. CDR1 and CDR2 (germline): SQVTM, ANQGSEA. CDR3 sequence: CSASGSRNYGYTF. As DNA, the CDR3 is TGCAGCGCCAGCGGTTCCAGGAACTATGGCTACACCTTC. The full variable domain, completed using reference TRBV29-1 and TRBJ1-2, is SAVISQKPSRDICQRGTSLTIQCQVDSQVTMMFWYRQQPGQSLTLIATANQGSEATYESGFVIDKFPISRPNLTFSTLTVSNMSPEDSSIYLCSASGSRNYGYTFGSGTRLTVV.

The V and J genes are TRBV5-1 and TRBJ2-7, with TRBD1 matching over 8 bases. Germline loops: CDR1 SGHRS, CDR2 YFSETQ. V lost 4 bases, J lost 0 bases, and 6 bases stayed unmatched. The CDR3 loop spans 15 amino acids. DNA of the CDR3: TGCGCCAGCAGCCCGGACAGGGTTACCTCCTACGAGCAGTACTTC. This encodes CASSPDRVTSYEQYF. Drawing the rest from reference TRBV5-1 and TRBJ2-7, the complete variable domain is KAGVTQTPRYLIKTRGQQVTLSCSPISGHRSVSWYQQTPGQGLQFLFEYFSETQRNKGNFPGRFSGRQFSNSRSEMNVSTLELGDSALYLCASSPDRVTSYEQYFGPGTRLTVT.

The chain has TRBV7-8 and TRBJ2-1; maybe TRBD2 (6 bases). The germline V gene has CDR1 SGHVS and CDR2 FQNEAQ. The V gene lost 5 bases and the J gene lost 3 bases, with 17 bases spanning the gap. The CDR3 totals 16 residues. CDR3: CASSLGTPGVYNEQFF. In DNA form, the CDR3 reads TGTGCCAGCAGCCTCGGGACTCCCGGTGTCTACAATGAGCAGTTCTTC. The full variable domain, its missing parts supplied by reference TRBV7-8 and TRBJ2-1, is GAGVSQSPRYKVAKRGQDVALRCDPISGHVSLFWYQQALGQGPEFLTYFQNEAQLDKSGLPSDRFFAERPEGSVSTLKIQRTQQEDSAVYLCASSLGTPGVYNEQFFGPGTRLTVL.

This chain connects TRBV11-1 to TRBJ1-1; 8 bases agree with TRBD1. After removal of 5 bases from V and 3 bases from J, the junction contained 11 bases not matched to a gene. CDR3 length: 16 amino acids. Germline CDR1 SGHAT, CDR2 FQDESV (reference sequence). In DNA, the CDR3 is TGTGCCAGCAGCCAAAGAGGACAGGGCTCGGACACTGAAGCTTTCTTT. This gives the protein CASSQRGQGSDTEAFF.

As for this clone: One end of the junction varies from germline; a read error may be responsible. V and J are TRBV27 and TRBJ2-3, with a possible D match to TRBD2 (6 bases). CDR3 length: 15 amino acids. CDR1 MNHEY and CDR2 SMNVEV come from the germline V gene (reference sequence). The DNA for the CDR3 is TGTGCCAGCACTTTAAATGCGCGGGATTCAGATACGCAGTATTTT. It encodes CASTLNARDSDTQYF.

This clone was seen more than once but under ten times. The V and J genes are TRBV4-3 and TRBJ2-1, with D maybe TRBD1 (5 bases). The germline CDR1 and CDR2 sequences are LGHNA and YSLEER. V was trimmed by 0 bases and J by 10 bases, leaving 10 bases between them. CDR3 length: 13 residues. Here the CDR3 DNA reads TGCGCCAGCAGCCAAGATCTGGGGCTCGAGCAGTTCTTC. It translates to CASSQDLGLEQFF.

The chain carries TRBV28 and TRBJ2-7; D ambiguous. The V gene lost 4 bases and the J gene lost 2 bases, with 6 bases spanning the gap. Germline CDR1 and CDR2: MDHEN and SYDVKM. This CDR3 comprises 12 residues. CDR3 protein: CASSWAAYEQYF. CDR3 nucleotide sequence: TGTGCCAGCAGTTGGGCAGCCTACGAGCAGTACTTC.

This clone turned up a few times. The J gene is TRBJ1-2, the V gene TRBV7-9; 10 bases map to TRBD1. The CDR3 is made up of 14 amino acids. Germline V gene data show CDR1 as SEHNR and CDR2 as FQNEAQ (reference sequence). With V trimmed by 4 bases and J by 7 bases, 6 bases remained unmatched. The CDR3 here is CASSYGTGVSGYTF. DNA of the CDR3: TGTGCCAGCAGCTACGGGACAGGGGTTTCTGGCTACACCTTC.

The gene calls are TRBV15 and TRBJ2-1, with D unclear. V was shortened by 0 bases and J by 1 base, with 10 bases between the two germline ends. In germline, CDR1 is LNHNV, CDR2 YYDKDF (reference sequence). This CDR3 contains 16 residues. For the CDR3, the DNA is TGTGCCACCAGCAGAGATCCCAGTGCTTCCTACAATGAGCAGTTCTTC. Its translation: CATSRDPSASYNEQFF. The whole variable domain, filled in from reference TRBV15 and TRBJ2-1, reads DAMVIQNPRYQVTQFGKPVTLSCSQTLNHNVMYWYQQKSSQAPKLLFHYYDKDFNNEADTPDNFQSRRPNTSFCFLDIRSPGLGDTAMYLCATSRDPSASYNEQFFGPGTRLTVL.

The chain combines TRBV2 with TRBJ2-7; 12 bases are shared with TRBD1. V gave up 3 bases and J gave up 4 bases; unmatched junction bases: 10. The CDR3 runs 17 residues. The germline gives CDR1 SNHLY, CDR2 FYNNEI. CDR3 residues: CASSEIYRDRGPYEQYF. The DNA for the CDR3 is TGTGCCAGCAGTGAGATCTACCGGGACAGGGGGCCGTACGAGCAGTACTTC.

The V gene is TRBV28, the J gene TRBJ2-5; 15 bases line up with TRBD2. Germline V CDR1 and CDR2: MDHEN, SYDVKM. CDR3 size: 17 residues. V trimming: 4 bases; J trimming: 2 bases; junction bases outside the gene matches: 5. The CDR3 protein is CASSSLGLAGGQETQYF. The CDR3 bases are TGTGCCAGCAGTTCCCTGGGACTAGCGGGAGGTCAAGAGACCCAGTACTTC. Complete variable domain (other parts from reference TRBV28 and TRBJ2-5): DVKVTQSSRYLVKRTGEKVFLECVQDMDHENMFWYRQDPGLGLRLIYFSYDVKMKEKGDIPEGYSVSREKKERFSLILESASTNQTSMYLCASSSLGLAGGQETQYFGPGTRLLVL.

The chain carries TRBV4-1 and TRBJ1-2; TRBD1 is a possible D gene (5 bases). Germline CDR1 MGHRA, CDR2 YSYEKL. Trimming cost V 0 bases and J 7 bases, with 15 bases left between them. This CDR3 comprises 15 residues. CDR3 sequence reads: CASSQEMTAFGGYTF. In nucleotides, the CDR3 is TGCGCCAGCAGCCAAGAAATGACAGCGTTTGGTGGCTACACCTTC.

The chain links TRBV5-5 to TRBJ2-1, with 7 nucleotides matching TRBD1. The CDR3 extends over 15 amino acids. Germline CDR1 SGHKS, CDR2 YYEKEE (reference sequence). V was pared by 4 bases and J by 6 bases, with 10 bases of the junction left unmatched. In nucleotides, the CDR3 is TGTGCCAGCAGCCCTCGGGACAGTGGTTTCAATGAGCAGTTCTTC. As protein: CASSPRDSGFNEQFF.

The CDR3 bases are TGTGCCAGCAGCTCCGACAGGGGGGAGCAGTACTTC. Translating it yields CASSSDRGEQYF. The V call is TRBV11-1, the J call TRBJ2-7; 9 bases match TRBD1. CDR1 SGHAT and CDR2 FQDESV come from the germline V gene (reference sequence). CDR3 length: 12 amino acids. With V trimmed by 4 bases and J by 7 bases, 2 bases remained unmatched.

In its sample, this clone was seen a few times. The CDR3 reads CASSQTLNTEAFF. CDR3 in DNA: TGTGCCAGCAGCCAAACATTGAACACTGAAGCTTTCTTT. V is TRBV14 and J is TRBJ1-1; D is unclear. The CDR3 runs 13 residues. Trimming cost V 2 bases and J 0 bases, with 4 bases left between them. The V gene's germline CDR1 is SGHDN and CDR2 FVKESK.